What follows are 7 T cell receptor beta chains derived from one specimen sequenced in a study of CD8 T cells in Susac syndrome. About 0.45 to 1 ug RNA was reverse transcribed with random hexamers. TCRdb recomputed calls from the immunoSEQ multiplex PCR reads with MiXCR, one row per CDR3 protein. This sample yields about 180,000 distinct CDR3 sequences, of which 90% to 96% are seen a single time; around 0.09% belongs to the top ten. Sequenced sample: CD4+ T cells from PBMCs. The receptors were sampled from a human donor with multiple sclerosis.

The chain joins TRBV7-2 to TRBJ2-3; 10 bases match TRBD2. The CDR3 runs to 15 residues. Germline CDR1 reads SGHTA; CDR2 reads FQGNSA. Trimming cost V 7 bases and J 2 bases; bases outside gene matches: 6. The CDR3, as DNA: TGTGCCAGCAACAAGCGGGGGGGCCCCACAGATACGCAGTATTTT. Translating it yields CASNKRGGPTDTQYF.

This rearrangement joins TRBV30 to TRBJ2-5, with D uncertain. V lost 2 bases and J lost 5, with 9 bases in between. The CDR3 is made up of 12 amino acids. Germline-derived CDR1 and CDR2 are GTSNPN and SVGIG (reference sequence). The CDR3 spells CAWSLKGETQYF. The CDR3 DNA reads as TGTGCCTGGAGTCTAAAGGGCGAGACCCAGTACTTC.

The chain combines TRBV18 with TRBJ2-1; 8 nucleotides agree with TRBD2. The CDR3 length is 16 residues. Germline V CDR1 and CDR2: KGHSH, LQKENI. Unmatched junction bases numbered 7, after V lost 2 bases and J lost 4 bases. CDR3 DNA sequence: TGTGCCAGCTCACCAATCGAGCGGGGGACTTACAATGAGCAGTTCTTC. Amino acid sequence: CASSPIERGTYNEQFF.

The chain links TRBV29-1 to TRBJ2-1; D possibly corresponds to TRBD2 (5 bases). Deletions cut 2 bases from V and 4 bases from J, with 6 bases between. The CDR3 is made up of 12 amino acids. Germline-derived CDR1 and CDR2 are SQVTM and ANQGSEA. The CDR3, as DNA: TGCAGCGTTGAACGGGGATACAATGAGCAGTTCTTC. Translated: CSVERGYNEQFF.

The rearrangement uses TRBV28 and TRBJ1-5; D gene unclear. The CDR3 length is 12 residues. Trimming pared 6 bases from V and 7 bases from J, leaving 10 bases between. Per the germline V gene, CDR1 is MDHEN and CDR2 is SYDVKM. The CDR3 bases are TGTGCCAGCAGCCCCGGGCAACAGCCCCAGCATTTT. It codes for CASSPGQQPQHF.

The chain is built from TRBV14 and TRBJ2-7; D is undetermined. The CDR3 sequence is 14 residues long. Trimming shortened V by 0 bases and J by 1 base, and 7 bases separated the two germline ends. Germline-derived CDR1 and CDR2 are SGHDN and FVKESK. For the CDR3, the DNA is TGTGCCAGCAGCCAAGAGGGCAGATCCTACGAGCAGTACTTC. Its translation: CASSQEGRSYEQYF.

The V and J genes are TRBV21-1 and TRBJ1-2. TRBV21-1 has pseudogene status. The CDR3 is 13 residues long. CDR3 sequence (DNA): TGTGCCAGCTCTACTCGGGGAGTAGGTGGCTACACCTTC. Translation gives CASSTRGVGGYTF.